This T cell receptor beta chain was identified during a study of cytomegalovirus exposure and HLA in healthy donors (TCRdb year 2017). Describing the broader study: In an earlier analysis of some 550 of the donors, 250 to 350 Gb of sequence data and 90 million to 120 million unique TCR beta sequences from 150 million to 200 million T cells were reported. Both class I and class II loci were covered by HLA typing, at four-digit resolution. Besides the first cohort of 666 subjects, a separate validation cohort made up of roughly 120 different subjects was used. Because of strong linkage in the cohort, a handful of DR-DQ haplotypes were treated as single units for association and clustering. The study was designed to test whether signatures of past pathogen exposure could be identified by cataloging public T cell receptors. The study used immunosequencing to profile the T cell repertoires of 666 subjects and linked those repertoires to cytomegalovirus serostatus. Across some 400 genotyped donors of the cohort, an average of approximately 240,000 unique TCR beta nucleotide sequences per donor were sequenced, and approximately 17% of those sequences were non-productive. The number of donors typed differed by locus, with 629-630 for A, B, C, DRB1 and DQB1, around 500 for DQA1, 600 to 610 for DPA1, and over 400 for DPB1. Alongside the repertoire data, information on donor age, sex, ethnicity and CMV serostatus was compiled. Rather than using new phenotypic data, the later analysis identified candidate immune exposures from TCR beta sequences and from how often those sequences occurred across donors. A later analysis re-analyzed previously published TCR beta repertoires from approximately 700 donors and added high-resolution HLA genotyping to study TCR occurrence patterns. An earlier analysis of some 500 of the donors used high-throughput TCR beta sequencing to judge whether each TCR beta V gene segment behaved as functional or pseudogenic. Among the roughly 400 genotyped donors, around 81% belonged to the genetic ancestry cluster associated with self-reported Caucasian donors. The study combined high-throughput TCR immunosequencing, statistical association of individual TCRs with disease status, and machine learning to predict cytomegalovirus infection status. An early release covering roughly 580 HLA-typed donors comprised approximately 300 gigabases of sequencing data and 65 million to 100 million unique TCR sequences. Genome-wide SNP genotypes for about 65% of the 666 donors were used in a later genetic analysis, which treated that subset as a discovery cohort. Every discovery cohort repertoire had been produced on one sequencing platform.

What the work shows at the level of the full study, not this receptor alone: In a later analysis, several top co-occurrence clusters were reported to appear linked to parvovirus B19, influenza, CMV and Epstein-Barr virus. Linkage disequilibrium might explain the correlated functional status among segregating V segments, but an unknown experimental factor could not be excluded. Because the 87-base-pair reads could not distinguish some IMGT-functional V segments, including TRBV6-2 and TRBV6-3, those segments were excluded. A cluster of highly shared sequence variants was judged likely to represent a technical artifact of the sequencing pipeline. The earlier analysis of 587 of the donors excluded some 15 rarely observed V segments, including chromosome 9 orphons, because counts were too low. In an earlier analysis of around 600 of the donors, most TCR beta V segments appeared in productive rearrangements about 87% or about 30% of the time, broadly matching IMGT annotations. The classifier was reported to diagnose cytomegalovirus status with high specificity and sensitivity in both the original cohort and the validation cohort. In the study, 150 to 200 TCR beta chains were listed as associated with cytomegalovirus. Immune exposure information for the cohort was limited to CMV serostatus. Sequencing depth was assumed to be roughly uniform across donors in the presence/absence analyses, though that assumption may not hold. A later analysis associated approximately 17,000 TCR beta sequences with specific HLA alleles at a false discovery rate of 0.05. Most TCR sequences were seen in very few donors, while some public TCRs were found in many individuals. In a later analysis, TCR association rates were found to vary across HLA loci, with the most associated TCRs seen for DRB1 alleles and the fewest for HLA-C alleles. The cohort was sequenced for TCR beta chains only, and without alpha or paired-chain data the features that could be detected were limited. A later analysis found that most CMV-associated TCR beta chains appeared HLA-restricted, with HLA associations seemingly driven largely by CMV exposure. An association between a missense DCLRE1C variant and V-gene and J-gene trimming of TCR beta chains was found in a later genetic analysis and replicated in an independent cohort. According to the authors, the approach could potentially be generalized to other disease states and immunological phenotypes. In vitro tests confirmed that three of the cytomegalovirus-associated TCR beta chains recognize cytomegalovirus antigens. In a later analysis, HLA-associated TCR beta chains showed more clonal expansion and lower generation probabilities than non-associated chains that were equally common. Because HLA typing was missing for some donors at each locus, association tests included only the typed subset. A further reported finding was that TCR beta sequences accurately predicted the HLA-A and HLA-B alleles for most subjects in the first cohort. Strong co-occurrence of HLA alleles, especially DR and DQ, made assigning TCR associations to individual alleles difficult. Compared with the 666-donor mean, donors in an Asian-associated ancestry cluster had fewer N-insertions in productive TCRs, according to a later genetic analysis.

Relative to germline, V is 1 base shorter and J is 6 bases shorter, with 9 bases between their ends. CDR3 length: 13 amino acids, cysteine to phenylalanine. Just CDR3 DNA is preserved here, 39 bases in frame from base 1. CDR1 and CDR2, per the germline V gene, are SGHRS and YFSETQ. The cohort comprised under 700 healthy bone marrow donors. All cohort members were sampled while nominally healthy, although unrecorded immune exposures were likely present. The donor tested CMV seronegative and was one of the 352 seronegative cohort members. A peripheral blood sample was provided by each donor, and peripheral blood mononuclear cells were used for TCR beta sequencing. The Qiagen DNeasy Blood Extraction Kit was used to extract genomic DNA from the blood cell samples. The protocol used for the library was the immunoSEQ multiplex PCR assay. For the multiplex PCR, a mixture combining 60 forward primers for TCR Vbeta segments and 13 reverse primers for TCR Jbeta segments was used. Amplification of the CDR3 region of rearranged TCR beta genes was performed with a multiplex PCR assay on genomic DNA. The Illumina HiSeq System was used to sequence the amplified TCR beta libraries as 87-base-pair reads. The published analysis was carried out like this. Across the 670 or so repertoires, a later analysis counted tens of millions of unique TCR beta chains, roughly 11 million of which were shared by at least two donors. Raw reads were error-corrected and collapsed into unique sequences with a nearest-neighbor algorithm that merged closely related sequences to remove PCR and sequencing errors. To assign V, D and J gene segments, CDR3 sequences were aligned to IMGT reference sequences. For a sequence to be retained, a match of at least six nucleotides was required to both a V gene segment and a J gene segment. Rearrangements were called productive when the CDR3 lacked stop codons and stayed in frame with V and J; all others were non-productive. Following IMGT convention, CDR3 was defined as the stretch from the second conserved V-encoded cysteine up to the conserved J-encoded phenylalanine. The earlier analysis of some 540 of the donors excluded any sequence lacking an unambiguous match to a single V gene segment. In an earlier analysis of approximately 610 of the donors, V segments were called functional above 56.7% productive rearrangements and were called segregating when the between-donor standard deviation exceeded 5%. A statistical classification framework was built for diagnosing cytomegalovirus status from the catalog of TCR beta chain sequences. A later analysis assigned V and J genes by comparing TCR nucleotide sequences with IMGT/GENE-DB human TR gene sequences. A later analysis assigned CDR3 sequences and most-parsimonious VDJ recombination scenarios with the TCRdist pipeline. In a later analysis, each TCR beta chain was defined by its CDR3 amino acid sequence together with its V-gene family, and reads without a unique V-gene family were excluded. In a later analysis, approximately 640 highly shared, low-generation-probability nucleotide sequences were removed to address suspected cross-contamination and a sequencing artifact. For each public chain, a later analysis derived a clonal expansion index from normalized ranks of inferred template counts within each repertoire. In a later analysis, generation probabilities were computed using a VDJ recombination model fitted to out-of-frame rearrangements, and the results were checked against IGoR. In a later analysis, TCR-TCR, TCR-HLA and TCR-CMV co-occurrence was scored with hypergeometric tests, and a repertoire-size bias correction was applied to TCR pairs. To estimate false discovery rates, a later analysis permuted the HLA or CMV assignments 20 times. In a later analysis, co-occurring TCRs were grouped using DBSCAN, with TCRdist sequence similarity added in when clustering inside HLA-allele-positive subsets. Repertoires with fewer than 30,000 or more than 120,000 public chains, plus five repertoires with anomalous nucleotide sharing, were excluded from co-occurrence clustering. Held by TCRdb, this immuneACCESS table contains in-frame sequences only and omits some clones. Under half of the omission traces to an unresolved V gene where checked; the cause of the rest is unknown. Clonal size and the V and J genes are those of that table, whereas D and trimming came from the DNA. This sample is represented by 200,000 to 250,000 clones; roughly 90% of them were singletons. Of the sample, less than 1.2% is held by the ten largest clones.

Regarding this clone: Its target antigen remains unknown. No base quality values were provided; no much bigger clone lies one nucleotide off.

The sequenced sample consisted of PBMCs. This sequence was found in a woman under 30 in good health and CMV-seronegative. Rearrangement joined TRBV5-1 to TRBJ2-3; the D gene is unclear. The sequenced DNA: TGCGCCAGCAGCTTGATCCCGGAGGATACGCAGTATTTT. It is translated as CASSLIPEDTQYF. The reference TRBV5-1 and TRBJ2-3 proteins fill in what lies around the CDR3, so the full variable domain reads KAGVTQTPRYLIKTRGQQVTLSCSPISGHRSVSWYQQTPGQGLQFLFEYFSETQRNKGNFPGRFSGRQFSNSRSEMNVSTLELGDSALYLCASSLIPEDTQYFGPGTRLTVL.